These 21 T cell receptor beta chains share one sample of origin, sequenced in a study of sequential checkpoint blockade in melanoma. Regarding treatment: randomized to nivolumab then ipilimumab (arm A) or the reverse (arm B). Sequenced by immunoSEQ multiplex PCR; TCRdb stores in-frame clones only, minus some. The repertoire holds about 22,000 clones, with roughly 27% as singletons. The sequencing used tumor tissue (inferred from file names), collected from a patient given nivolumab and ipilimumab in sequence. Every receptor here comes from a human donor with melanoma.

The V and J genes are TRBV11-3 and TRBJ1-5, with 10 bases lining up with TRBD1. This CDR3 spans 16 amino acids. Germline loops: CDR1 SGHNT, CDR2 YENEEA. V lost 3 bases and J lost 6; bases outside the gene matches: 8. The CDR3, as DNA: TGTGCCAGCAGCTTTCTGACCCGGGACAGGGGTCAGCCCCAGCATTTT. Encoded protein: CASSFLTRDRGQPQHF. Using reference TRBV11-3 and TRBJ1-5 for the parts outside the CDR3, the full variable domain is EAGVVQSPRYKIIEKKQPVAFWCNPISGHNTLYWYLQNLGQGPELLIRYENEEAVDDSQLPKDRFSAERLKGVDSTLKIQPAELGDSAVYLCASSFLTRDRGQPQHFGDGTRLSIL.

A few counts support this clone. The genes are TRBV4-1 and TRBJ2-7, with 10 positions matching TRBD2. The CDR3 extends over 13 amino acids. The V and J ends lost 6 bases and 4 bases, in that order; junction bases with no gene match: 3. Germline lookup yields CDR1 MGHRA and CDR2 YSYEKL. The CDR3 DNA reads TGCGCCAGCAGTCGGACTAGCGGATACGAGCAGTACTTC. Translation: CASSRTSGYEQYF.

Here the CDR3 reads CSVTTERDTGELFF. The CDR3 nucleotides are TGCAGCGTCACGACAGAAAGGGACACCGGGGAGCTGTTTTTT. This chain connects TRBV29-1 to TRBJ2-2, with D maybe TRBD1 (5 bases). The CDR3 is made up of 14 amino acids. Germline V gene sequence: CDR1 SQVTM, CDR2 ANQGSEA. Trimming took off 6 bases at V and 3 bases at J, with 14 bases between the two ends.

The chain combines TRBV18 with TRBJ1-1; 10 bases map to TRBD1. The CDR3 consists of 15 residues. V lost 4 bases, J lost 3 bases, and 5 bases stayed unmatched. CDR1 and CDR2 (germline): KGHSH, LQKENI. The CDR3 reads CASSLPGTGDTEAFF. DNA for the CDR3: TGTGCCAGCTCACTCCCGGGGACAGGGGACACTGAAGCTTTCTTT.

The CDR3 is CASSLLTGVQETQYF. The DNA for the CDR3 is TGTGCCAGCAGTTTATTGACGGGGGTTCAAGAGACCCAGTACTTC. The J gene is TRBJ2-5, the V gene TRBV28; weak D call: TRBD2 (6 bases). Looked up from germline, CDR1 is MDHEN and CDR2 is SYDVKM. Trimming removed 1 base at V and 2 bases at J, with 11 bases between. CDR3 length: 15 amino acids. The entire variable domain, with the rest obtained from reference TRBV28 and TRBJ2-5, is as follows: DVKVTQSSRYLVKRTGEKVFLECVQDMDHENMFWYRQDPGLGLRLIYFSYDVKMKEKGDIPEGYSVSREKKERFSLILESASTNQTSMYLCASSLLTGVQETQYFGPGTRLLVL.

This clone was counted between two and nine times. Mismatch with germline at one junction end may stem from a read error. The chain couples TRBV6-8 to TRBJ2-5; D uncertain. Per the germline V gene, CDR1 is MNHGY and CDR2 is SAAAGT. This CDR3 has 15 residues. The CDR3 reads CAISSPSGGQETQYF. DNA for the CDR3: TGTGCCATCAGTTCCCCCTCGGGCGGACAAGAGACCCAGTACTTC.

In its sample, this clone was seen a few times. The chain has TRBV11-3 and TRBJ2-6; D is unclear. This CDR3 spans 15 amino acids. Trimming cost V 2 bases and J 0 bases, with 5 bases left between them. Germline loops: CDR1 SGHNT, CDR2 YENEEA. The CDR3 sequence is CASSLLYSGANVLTF. The CDR3 DNA follows: TGTGCCAGCAGCTTACTGTACTCTGGGGCCAACGTCCTGACTTTC.

The chain uses TRBV19 and TRBJ2-1, with 7 bases matching TRBD2. The CDR3 runs 16 residues. Germline V gene sequence: CDR1 LNHDA, CDR2 SQIVND (reference sequence). Trimming cost V 0 bases and J 4 bases; bases outside gene matches: 6. CDR3 nucleotides: TGTGCCAGTAGTATAGAATTTCTAGCGGCTTACAATGAGCAGTTCTTC. Translation: CASSIEFLAAYNEQFF.

This CDR3 reads CASSIPPGQGRYEQYF. The CDR3 DNA reads TGTGCCAGCAGTATCCCTCCGGGACAGGGGAGGTACGAGCAGTACTTC. This chain connects TRBV28 to TRBJ2-7, with 10 bases that match TRBD1. Germline CDR1 is MDHEN and CDR2 is SYDVKM. The junction had 11 bases not matched to a gene; V was cut back by 5 bases and J by 4 bases. This CDR3 contains 16 residues.

The gene calls are TRBV19 and TRBJ2-3; 7 positions agree with TRBD1. CDR1 is LNHDA, CDR2 SQIVND, per germline (reference sequence). This CDR3 has 17 residues. V shed 2 bases, J shed 5 bases, and the junction held 13 bases outside the gene matches. The CDR3 region is CASSISETGTPLDTQYF. As DNA, the CDR3 is TGTGCCAGTAGTATATCCGAGACAGGGACCCCCCTAGATACGCAGTATTTT.

The V gene is TRBV6-8, the J gene TRBJ2-7; D is ambiguous. The CDR3 extends over 14 amino acids. Germline V CDR1 and CDR2: MNHGY, SAAAGT. Trimming cost V 8 bases and J 0 bases, with 14 bases left between them. The CDR3 here is CASSEQLSSYEQYF. As DNA, the CDR3 is TGTGCCAGCTCAGAACAGTTGAGCTCCTACGAGCAGTACTTC.

This clone occurred a few times. The genes are TRBV11-3 and TRBJ1-1, with 8 bases that match TRBD1. CDR1 and CDR2 (germline): SGHNT, YENEEA. The CDR3 is made up of 15 amino acids. The V and J ends lost 5 bases and 4 bases, in that order; junction bases with no gene match: 9. The DNA of the CDR3 is TGTGCCAGCAGCGCCGGACAGGGTTGGGGCACTGAAGCTTTCTTT. Protein product: CASSAGQGWGTEAFF. Full variable domain (remainder filled in from reference TRBV11-3 and TRBJ1-1): EAGVVQSPRYKIIEKKQPVAFWCNPISGHNTLYWYLQNLGQGPELLIRYENEEAVDDSQLPKDRFSAERLKGVDSTLKIQPAELGDSAVYLCASSAGQGWGTEAFFGQGTRLTVV.

The chain joins TRBV9 to TRBJ1-1, with TRBD1 as a possible D gene (6 bases). Germline V CDR1 and CDR2: SGDLS, YYNGEE. This CDR3 spans 15 amino acids. V was clipped by 4 bases and J by 0 bases, with 13 bases between them. The CDR3 here is CASSSRTALNTEAFF. CDR3 DNA sequence: TGTGCCAGCAGCTCTAGGACAGCGTTGAACACTGAAGCTTTCTTT.

The chain has TRBV30 and TRBJ1-5, with a weak D call TRBD1 (6 bases). Germline CDR1 reads GTSNPN; CDR2 reads SVGIG (reference sequence). V lost 0 bases and J 6 bases, leaving 12 bases between the germline ends. CDR3 size: 14 residues. The CDR3 DNA reads TGTGCCTGGAGTGTACAGGGTCTCGGTCAGCCCCAGCATTTT. Its translation is CAWSVQGLGQPQHF.

The rearrangement links TRBV1 to TRBJ1-3. TRBV1 is a known pseudogene. The CDR3 has 12 amino acids. CDR3 sequence: CASSQDGNTIYF. Here the CDR3 DNA reads TGCGCCAGCAGCCAAGATGGGAACACCATATATTTT.

The chain joins TRBV7-4 to TRBJ2-2; unclear D gene. The CDR3 is 13 amino acids. Germline CDR1 and CDR2: SGHVT and SQSDAQ. V lost 3 bases and J 3 bases, leaving 5 bases between the germline ends. CDR3: CASSFLHTGELFF. As DNA, the CDR3 is TGTGCCAGCAGCTTCCTTCACACCGGGGAGCTGTTTTTT.

The chain links TRBV7-5 to TRBJ2-3; the DNA was not compared with TRBD2, the D call given in the table. TRBV7-5 is designated a pseudogene. The CDR3 covers 15 residues. The CDR3 sequence is CASSLSGGARGTQYF. CDR3 nucleotide sequence: TGTGCCAGCAGCCTTAGCGGGGGGGCCAGGGGTACGCAGTATTTT.

This chain links TRBV29-1 with TRBJ2-7; the match to TRBD1 covers 7 bases. V trimming: 5 bases; J trimming: 7 bases; junction bases outside the gene matches: 20. In germline, CDR1 is SQVTM, CDR2 ANQGSEA. The CDR3 length is 16 residues. The CDR3 bases are TGCAGCGTTATTACAATATTGGGGGACAGCGGCGAGGAGCAGTACTTC. This codes for CSVITILGDSGEEQYF.

This clone has a handful of counts. The V call is TRBV6-8, the J call TRBJ1-5; no clear D gene. Trimming pared 8 bases from V and 6 bases from J, leaving 14 bases between. Germline V gene sequence: CDR1 MNHGY, CDR2 SAAAGT. This CDR3 contains 13 residues. Here the CDR3 DNA reads TGTGCCAGCTACCGGGGATTTGGTCAGCCCCAGCATTTT. It translates to CASYRGFGQPQHF.

The genes are TRBV5-1 and TRBJ2-3; D is possibly TRBD1 or TRBD2 (5 bases each). The V gene lost 4 bases and the J gene lost 2 bases, with 14 bases spanning the gap. CDR1 SGHRS and CDR2 YFSETQ come from the germline V gene. The CDR3 has 15 amino acids. This CDR3 reads CASSPRAGNTDTQYF. The CDR3 region has the DNA TGCGCCAGCAGCCCGAGGGCAGGGAACACAGATACGCAGTATTTT. The variable domain in full, with the rest retrieved from reference TRBV5-1 and TRBJ2-3, is KAGVTQTPRYLIKTRGQQVTLSCSPISGHRSVSWYQQTPGQGLQFLFEYFSETQRNKGNFPGRFSGRQFSNSRSEMNVSTLELGDSALYLCASSPRAGNTDTQYFGPGTRLTVL.

This clone was detected only a few times. The rearrangement links TRBV7-6 to TRBJ2-3, with a weak D call TRBD2 (5 bases). Trimming took 5 bases from V and 6 from J, leaving 18 bases between them. Germline V lookup: CDR1 SGHVS, CDR2 FNYEAQ. The CDR3 consists of 15 residues. DNA for the CDR3: TGTGCCAGCAGCCCCCAGTTAGGCCCGGGGGATACGCAGTATTTT. Amino acid sequence: CASSPQLGPGDTQYF.